A single sample gave rise to the 4 T cell receptor beta chains below, sequenced in a study of siplizumab effects on memory and regulatory T cells. Assay: immunoSEQ multiplex PCR; the TCRdb copy retains only in-frame clones and omits some. The sample has some 53,000 clones, less than 98% seen once. Sequencing used naive CD4+ T cells sorted from blood. These receptors came from a human donor in good health.

The chain couples TRBV28 to TRBJ2-7; the D gene is possibly TRBD2 (7 bases). The CDR3 has 19 amino acids. Trimming stripped 1 base from V and 3 bases from J, with 25 bases between. Germline CDR1 is MDHEN and CDR2 is SYDVKM. The CDR3 DNA reads TGTGCCAGCAGTTTATTTACATCGGGGGCTAGCGGCAGGGGCTACGAGCAGTACTTC. Translating it yields CASSLFTSGASGRGYEQYF.

The J gene is TRBJ2-2, the V gene TRBV19, with 8 bases aligning to TRBD1. Germline CDR1 and CDR2: LNHDA and SQIVND (reference sequence). J lost 4 bases, V lost 5 bases, and 3 bases had no gene match. CDR3 size: 14 residues. This CDR3 reads CASSLGQVTGELFF. The CDR3 coding sequence is TGTGCCAGTAGTTTGGGACAGGTCACCGGGGAGCTGTTTTTT.

This chain connects TRBV6-1 to TRBJ2-2; D is unclear. Germline CDR1 is MNHNS and CDR2 is SASEGT. Deletions cut 7 bases from V and 9 bases from J, with 12 bases between. The CDR3 covers 12 residues. DNA of the CDR3: TGTGCCAGCACCAACCCGACGAGGGAGCTGTTTTTT. It translates to CASTNPTRELFF.

The chain combines TRBV28 with TRBJ2-2; 7 bases map to TRBD1. This CDR3 has 15 residues. Germline V CDR1 and CDR2: MDHEN, SYDVKM. V lost 4 bases and J lost 2; bases outside the gene matches: 4. CDR3 sequence: CASSSYRGNTGELFF. DNA of the CDR3: TGTGCCAGCAGTTCCTACAGGGGAAACACCGGGGAGCTGTTTTTT.